This T cell receptor beta chain emerged from a study of tissue T cells after allogeneic stem cell transplantation. Profiling relied on immunoSEQ multiplex PCR, and the TCRdb table lists in-frame clones only, not all of them. The sample carries 3,000 to 5,000 clones, 50% recorded once. General study results and limits: Sampling depth was limited, and the cohort was small and clinically varied. The study did not identify alloreactive or antigen-specific tissue TCRs, and some clones might be persisting host cells.

V gave up 6 bases and J gave up 4 bases; unmatched junction bases: 4. Germline V gene lookup returns CDR1 SNHLY and CDR2 FYNGKV (reference sequence). The CDR3 sequence is 14 residues long. Notes on this clone: The antigen is not known. Genes and germline are mouse. The read stops 1 residue short of the end of the CDR3; the missing end is completed from the germline J gene.

Time point noted: mouse harvest day 7 after allogeneic transplant. The graft held 10^6 splenic CD5+ T cells and 10^7 T-cell-depleted bone marrow cells. This mouse GVHD model was MHC-mismatched B6 to BALB/c, profiled day 7 or 14. This sequence joins TRBV3 and TRBJ2-3, with 10 bases identical to TRBD1. The sequenced sample consisted of lymph node tissue. The source of this sequence is a female BALB/c mouse given C57BL/6 T cells with graft-versus-host disease after an allogeneic hematopoietic cell transplant. The sequenced part of the CDR3 DNA is TGTGCCAGCAGACTGGACAGGGGGACAGAAACGCTGTAT. Encoded protein: CASRLDRGTETLY. The full CDR3 sequence reads CASRLDRGTETLYF.